The TCR beta chain described here comes from a study of OX40 agonist ivuxolimab in advanced cancers. Study-wide results and caveats: Relative to CD4+, CD8+ T cells held more expanded clones on average.

Concerning this clone itself: The antigen is unknown.

Measured with immunoSEQ multiplex PCR; TCRdb has only the in-frame clones, and not every one. Here the sample spans 89,000 or so clones, about 90% being singletons. This CDR3 spans 14 amino acids. Trimming stripped 1 base from V and 1 base from J, with 6 bases between. Germline CDR1 and CDR2: LNHNV and YYDKDF (reference sequence). The specimen comprised CD4+ or CD8+ T cells sorted from blood, sampled in a trial of the OX40 agonist ivuxolimab. The sequence came from an adult with an advanced solid tumor such as melanoma, head and neck, liver or kidney cancer. The chain recombines TRBV15 with TRBJ2-3; D is unclear. The CDR3 loop is CATSRAWGTDTQYF. The CDR3 DNA is TGTGCCACCAGCAGAGCATGGGGCACAGATACGCAGTATTTT.